These T cell receptor beta chains were read from a single sample in a study of T cell changes during pregnancy in multiple sclerosis. TCRdb's table, derived via immunoSEQ multiplex PCR, lists solely in-frame clones and lacks some. The sample holds about 46,000 clones, approximately 92% seen once. Sequenced material: CD8+ T cells from peripheral blood mononuclear cells, taken after pregnancy. The receptor source for this set is a female donor with multiple sclerosis, enrolled in a pregnancy study. The CDR3 runs from the conserved cysteine through the conserved F or W. Fields, in order: V gene, clone size, J gene, D gene, CDR3 protein, CDR3 DNA. D genes are given only for firm matches. Clone size is shown for a subset of rows, as once, few, many or a class of expanded clone.

TRBV27	.	TRBJ1-1	.	CASSPEGWNTEAFF	TGTGCCAGCAGTCCAGAGGGCTGGAACACTGAAGCTTTCTTT
TRBV9	.	TRBJ2-3	TRBD2	CASSAGTSDITDTQYF	TGTGCCAGCAGCGCCGGGACTAGCGATATCACAGATACGCAGTATTTT
TRBV19	.	TRBJ2-2	TRBD1	CASSIGQGVAPGELFF	TGTGCCAGTAGTATAGGACAGGGGGTCGCTCCCGGGGAGCTGTTTTTT
TRBV19	once	TRBJ1-1	TRBD1	CASSIGQGRTEAFF	TGTGCCAGTAGTATCGGACAGGGAAGAACTGAAGCTTTCTTT
TRBV27	.	TRBJ2-7	TRBD1	CASSTRTGWYEQYF	TGTGCCAGCAGTACCCGGACAGGGTGGTACGAGCAGTACTTC
TRBV7-9	.	TRBJ2-7	.	CASSLAPDSSYEQYF	TGTGCCAGCAGCTTAGCCCCGGACAGCTCCTACGAGCAGTACTTC
TRBV7-8	.	TRBJ1-1	TRBD1	CASSLASDRVIRF	TGTGCCAGCAGCTTAGCTAGCGACAGGGTGATTCGGTTT
TRBV10-1	.	TRBJ1-6	.	CASSEEGVDSPLHF	TGCGCCAGCAGTGAGGAGGGTGTAGATTCACCCCTCCACTTT
TRBV27	.	TRBJ2-7	TRBD1	CASSSGTGVTYEQYF	TGTGCCAGCAGTTCGGGGACAGGGGTCACCTACGAGCAGTACTTC
TRBV21-1	.	TRBJ2-2	.	CASSKYSYTGELFF	TGTGCCAGCAGCAAATACAGCTACACCGGGGAGCTGTTTTTT
TRBV7-2	once	TRBJ1-1	.	CASSLVLGGTEAFF	TGTGCCAGCAGCTTAGTCTTGGGGGGCACTGAAGCTTTCTTT
TRBV28	.	TRBJ2-5	TRBD2	CASSLPLAGGLEETQYF	TGTGCCAGCAGCCTACCCCTCGCGGGGGGCTTGGAAGAGACCCAGTACTTC
TRBV30	.	TRBJ2-7	.	CAWSTPGAAEQYF	TGTGCCTGGAGTACGCCAGGGGCGGCCGAGCAGTACTTC
TRBV29-1	once	TRBJ2-1	TRBD2	CSVDRGTSGRPSYNEQFF	TGCAGCGTTGATCGTGGGACTAGCGGGAGGCCATCCTACAATGAGCAGTTCTTC
TRBV7-6	.	TRBJ2-7	.	CASSLGSPGRDTPYEQYF	TGTGCCAGCAGCTTAGGATCCCCCGGTAGGGACACCCCCTACGAGCAGTACTTC
TRBV29-1	.	TRBJ2-3	.	CSVDGSTDTQYF	TGCAGCGTTGACGGTAGCACAGATACGCAGTATTTT
TRBV6-1	.	TRBJ1-5	TRBD1	CASSEDRGSYQPQHF	TGTGCCAGCAGTGAGGACAGGGGATCGTATCAGCCCCAGCATTTT
TRBV19	.	TRBJ2-3	.	CASSTGTDNHRVRPQVSTDTQYF	TGTGCCAGTAGTACCGGGACGGATAATCACAGGGTTAGGCCCCAAGTCAGCACAGATACGCAGTATTTT
TRBV6-4	.	TRBJ2-5	TRBD2	CASSAGAGSQETQYF	TGTGCCAGCAGTGCTGGAGCGGGGAGCCAAGAGACCCAGTACTTC
TRBV5-1	.	TRBJ2-1	TRBD2	CASSRLAGDNEQFF	TGCGCCAGCAGCCGACTAGCGGGGGACAATGAGCAGTTCTTC
TRBV7-9	.	TRBJ2-1	TRBD1	CASSPGQGSSYNEQFF	TGTGCCAGCAGCCCTGGACAGGGCAGCTCCTACAATGAGCAGTTCTTC
TRBV7-3	.	TRBJ2-3	.	CASSLLAPDTQYF	TGTGCCAGCAGCTTACTAGCGCCAGATACGCAGTATTTT
TRBV27	few	TRBJ2-7	.	CASSLGSGNEQYF	TGTGCCAGCAGTTTGGGCAGTGGCAACGAGCAGTACTTC
TRBV6-4	.	TRBJ2-1	TRBD2	CASSDGLAGGRNEQFF	TGTGCCAGCAGTGATGGTCTAGCGGGAGGGAGGAATGAGCAGTTCTTC
TRBV7-3	.	TRBJ2-2	.	CASSLMPGLDTGELFF	TGTGCCAGCAGCTTAATGCCAGGGCTCGACACCGGGGAGCTGTTTTTT
TRBV15	.	TRBJ1-2	.	CATSRGGNYGYTF	TGTGCCACCAGCAGAGGAGGGAACTATGGCTACACCTTC
TRBV9	once	TRBJ2-2	TRBD2	CASSGGLAGITGELFF	TGTGCCAGCAGCGGAGGACTAGCGGGAATTACCGGGGAGCTGTTTTTT
TRBV9	.	TRBJ2-1	.	CASSVGRLNNEQFF	TGTGCCAGCAGCGTAGGGAGACTCAACAATGAGCAGTTCTTC
TRBV4-3	.	TRBJ1-2	.	CASSPYSAGNYGYTF	TGCGCCAGCAGCCCCTATTCGGCAGGGAACTATGGCTACACCTTC